This TCR beta chain emerged from a study of blood T cell repertoires in COVID-19. The wider study: Specimens from acute and convalescent COVID-19 originated in the United States, Italy and Spain. T cells, B-cell-depleted T cells, or PBMCs provided the cDNA or gDNA that served as material.

The CDR3 runs 17 residues. Germline CDR1 reads SGHVS; CDR2 reads FQNEAQ. V was cut by 0 bases and J by 4 bases, with 18 bases left in between. Authors' methods: Estimation of nucleated cell counts relied on the amplification of reference gene primers. TCRdb's copy holds only in-frame clones and misses some; the assay was immunoSEQ multiplex PCR. That table supplies the V and J calls and clone size; D and trimming were determined from the DNA. The table shows about 120,000 clones, with approximately 74% occurring only once. This TCR derives from a man in his fifties or sixties with acute or convalescent COVID-19. This rearrangement joins TRBV7-8 to TRBJ1-2; TRBD1 might be the D (6 bases). Sequencing was performed on peripheral blood. The CDR3 region is CASSLASLQGIGYGYTF. The CDR3 nucleotides read TGTGCCAGCAGCTTAGCATCCCTACAGGGAATCGGCTATGGCTACACCTTC.